This TCR beta chain was identified in a study of identical twins (dated by TCRdb to about 2016). With regard to the full study: TCR alpha and beta repertoires from monozygotic twins, unrelated adults of various ages and cord blood were deep-sequenced to test whether fetal clonotypes persist. Replicate twin experiments were performed at different times using different library preparation protocols to rule out contamination.

From its cysteine to its phenylalanine, the CDR3 spans 13 amino acids. Solely the CDR3 DNA is kept, with 39 bases framed from the first base. The V end loses 8 bases and the J end loses 0 bases, and a stretch of 8 bases separates them. Libraries came from 5' RACE. This sample was sequenced with an Illumina HiSeq 2000. Template switching added a universal primer binding site, and the final cDNA carried a unique molecular identifier that allowed TCR cDNA molecules to be counted accurately. First-strand cDNA for TCR alpha and beta chains was synthesized from specific primers in the conserved constant-segment region. To control for contamination, every cDNA library carried two barcodes: a SMART-Mk sample barcode plus Illumina barcodes. TruSeq adapter sequences along with Illumina sample barcodes were introduced in two successive PCR steps. The TCR alpha and beta cDNA libraries were sequenced on the Illumina HiSeq platform using custom primers. As for how the authors treated the data: Raw reads were processed with MiGEC to extract unique molecular identifiers, and MiXCR was used to determine CDR3 positions. For each individual, recombination models were inferred using an EM algorithm with the repgenHMM and IGoR tools. Shared clonotypes were analyzed with the tcR package in R, and sharing was normalized by the product of cloneset sizes. To study raw recombination without the effects of thymic and clonal selection, out-of-frame nonproductive sequences were analyzed. TCRdb reworked the public reads: Q25 trimming with fastp, MiXCR clone assembly, productive beta chains retained. Under each unique CDR3 protein, matching rows form one entry showing the most common genes and DNA. TCRdb assigned the V and J calls; the authors' analysis was not used. The sample has more than 400,000 distinct CDR3 sequences on record, 15% of them singletons. The ten largest make up less than 0.5% of the sample.

This clonotype was found a few times. The antigen it binds to is not known. Base-call qualities are not available, and no considerably larger clone is one nucleotide away. Only healthy Caucasian donors were included. Three pairs of female monozygotic twins, all aged 18 to 29 years, made up the twin cohort. CD4+ and CD8+ T cell populations were isolated with positive isolation kits from Invitrogen. What the research found in general, with its limitations: In monozygotic twins, recombination models systematically underestimated out-of-frame TCR alpha sharing, but the models matched the sharing seen between unrelated individuals. Fewer insertions were carried by abundant cord blood beta clonotypes, a similar but weaker trend appeared in young adult naive repertoires, and no such trend appeared in memory repertoires. Because the same donors could not be followed over many years, conclusions were based on cross-sectional statistical analysis. Compared with coincidental sharing between unrelated individuals, an excess of low generation-probability sequences was observed among out-of-frame TCR alpha sequences shared between twins. Excess twin sharing in beta out-of-frame sequences was weaker because fewer shared sequences lowered the signal-to-noise ratio. Invariant T cells such as MAIT and iNKT could partly confound zero-insertion analyses, although diverse VJ usage argued against such confounding for most clonotypes.

A further study also used this sample, focusing on yellow fever vaccine responses in identical twins. The second publication reports: According to the authors, in identical twins the way T cells responded to vaccination appeared partly convergent and partly personalized. The study precisely tracked vaccine-responding T cell clones in identical twins.

The chain links TRBV12-3 or TRBV12-4 with TRBJ2-4; no D gene is confidently identified. Sequenced sample: CD4+ T cells sorted from blood. The sequence was collected from a woman aged 18-30 years in good health. The CDR3 protein is CASRAVAKNIQYF. DNA sequence: TGTGCCAGCCGTGCGGTAGCCAAAAACATTCAGTACTTC.